This entry lists 25 T cell receptor beta chains sequenced from one sample in a study of regulatory T cells in long-lasting Graves disease. Specified time point: persistent/refractory GD, antithyroid drugs over 5 years with positive TRAb. PBMCs were the source of the RNA used for TCR sequencing. Sequencing libraries for TCR beta were prepared with iRepertoire HTBI primers and Arm-PCR of CDR3 regions. One entry per CDR3 protein results from TCRdb running MiXCR on the multiplex PCR reads. Here the sample spans about 660,000 distinct CDR3 sequences, around 32% being singletons. Sequences were derived from peripheral blood mononuclear cells (PBMCs), sampled when the disease was refractory, from a patient treated with antithyroid drugs. The receptor source for this set is a female donor with Graves disease.

The chain carries TRBV29-1 and TRBJ1-1; 11 nucleotides agree with TRBD1. V shed 7 bases, J shed 1 base, and the junction held 11 bases outside the gene matches. The CDR3 consists of 16 residues. Looked up from germline, CDR1 is SQVTM and CDR2 is ANQGSEA. The CDR3 region is CSALRTGGKTNTEAFF. In DNA, the CDR3 is TGCAGCGCCCTCAGGACAGGGGGCAAGACGAACACTGAAGCTTTCTTT. Variable domain in full (rest from reference TRBV29-1 and TRBJ1-1): SAVISQKPSRDICQRGTSLTIQCQVDSQVTMMFWYRQQPGQSLTLIATANQGSEATYESGFVIDKFPISRPNLTFSTLTVSNMSPEDSSIYLCSALRTGGKTNTEAFFGQGTRLTVV.

To note about this clonotype: Germline and junction disagree at one end, which may indicate a read error. The CDR3 reads CASSRNRVRNLPLHF. CDR3 in DNA: TGTGCCAGTAGCAGAAACAGGGTTCGGAATTTACCCCTCCACTTT. The chain combines TRBV19 with TRBJ1-6; perhaps TRBD1 as D (6 bases). This CDR3 region has 15 residues. Germline assignment: CDR1 LNHDA and CDR2 SQIVND (reference sequence).

This clonotype was recorded many times. The chain employs TRBV2 and TRBJ1-6; D gene uncertain. CDR1 is SNHLY and CDR2 is FYNNEI in the germline V gene. This CDR3 has 15 residues. Trimming cost V 6 bases and J 1 base, with 10 bases left between them. The CDR3 DNA reads as TGTGCCAGCAGGAGGGAATGGTCCTATAATTCACCCCTCCACTTT. Translating gives CASRREWSYNSPLHF.

Note on this clonotype: An end of the junction differs from the germline gene, which may be a read error. The rearrangement links TRBV11-3 to TRBJ2-5, with D possibly matching TRBD2 (7 bases). This CDR3 is built from 13 residues. Germline loops: CDR1 SGHNT, CDR2 YENEEA. The CDR3, as DNA: TGTGCCAGCAGCTCAGCGGGACAAGGGACCCAGTACTTC. Amino acids: CASSSAGQGTQYF.

This clonotype was found many times. The chain is built from TRBV6-1 and TRBJ1-4; no definite D call. Germline V gene sequence: CDR1 MNHNS, CDR2 SASEGT. The germline V and J ends were trimmed by 6 bases and 3 bases, with 2 bases remaining between them. CDR3 length: 11 amino acids. The CDR3 loop is CASRANEKLFF. CDR3 DNA sequence: TGTGCCAGCAGGGCTAATGAAAAACTGTTTTTT.

This clonotype has at least ten counts. The chain joins TRBV20-1 to TRBJ1-1, with D possibly matching TRBD1 (5 bases). CDR1 and CDR2 (germline): DFQATT, SNEGSKA (reference sequence). This CDR3 comprises 15 residues. V shed 3 bases and J shed 0 bases, with 14 bases lying between them. CDR3 residues: CSASPAGRMNTEAFF. The CDR3 nucleotides are TGCAGTGCTAGTCCCGCGGGACGGATGAACACTGAAGCTTTCTTT.

This sequence joins TRBV9 and TRBJ1-2, with TRBD1 identical over 8 bases. With V trimmed by 1 base and J by 8 bases, 7 bases remained unmatched. The CDR3 runs 14 residues. Germline loops: CDR1 SGDLS, CDR2 YYNGEE. This CDR3 reads CASSVTRTGNGYTF. The DNA for the CDR3 is TGTGCCAGCAGCGTAACGCGGACAGGGAACGGCTACACCTTC.

This clonotype was seen a handful of times. The V and J genes are TRBV18 and TRBJ1-2; no reliable D call. Germline V gene lookup returns CDR1 KGHSH and CDR2 LQKENI. CDR3 length equals 13 residues. V lost 2 bases and J lost 11, with 15 bases in between. In nucleotides, the CDR3 is TGTGCCAGCTCACCAGCCGCGGCAGAGGGTTACACCTTC. This gives the protein CASSPAAAEGYTF.

CDR3: CASSGNNRNQPQHF. CDR3 bases: TGTGCCAGCAGCGGGAACAATCGCAATCAGCCCCAGCATTTT. The rearrangement links TRBV28 to TRBJ1-5; D remains ambiguous. The CDR3 extends over 14 amino acids. Germline-derived CDR1 and CDR2 are MDHEN and SYDVKM. Trimming removed 6 bases from V and 2 bases from J, with 11 bases in between.

At least ten counts were recorded for this clonotype. The genes are TRBV28 and TRBJ2-7; possible D gene TRBD2, 6 bases. Trimming took 5 bases from V and 0 from J, leaving 20 bases between them. The germline V gene has CDR1 MDHEN and CDR2 SYDVKM. This CDR3 is built from 17 residues. This CDR3 is CASSTPLGAGDSYEQYF. The CDR3 bases are TGTGCCAGCAGTACCCCCCTTGGAGCGGGTGACTCCTACGAGCAGTACTTC.

V gene TRBV7-9 combines with J gene TRBJ1-2, with 7 bases lining up with TRBD1. V shed 4 bases, J shed 1 base, and the junction held 12 bases outside the gene matches. The CDR3 contains 17 residues. Germline CDR1 and CDR2: SEHNR and FQNEAQ (reference sequence). Here the CDR3 reads CASSSLSGTALNYGYTF. The CDR3 region has the DNA TGTGCCAGCAGCTCACTCTCCGGGACAGCGCTTAACTATGGCTACACCTTC.

This clonotype came up many times. J is TRBJ1-1 and V is TRBV2; unclear D gene. From germline, CDR1 is SNHLY and CDR2 FYNNEI. Trimming took off 2 bases at V and 1 base at J, with 11 bases between the two ends. The CDR3 loop spans 15 amino acids. The CDR3: CASSEPNGKNTEAFF. For the CDR3, the DNA is TGTGCCAGCAGTGAACCGAATGGAAAGAACACTGAAGCTTTCTTT.

This clonotype has just a few counts. This chain uses TRBV5-6 with TRBJ1-2; no reliable D call. The CDR3 has 14 residues. Trimming removed 6 bases from V and 2 bases from J, with 14 bases in between. CDR1 is SGHDT and CDR2 is YYEEEE in the germline V gene. The CDR3 DNA follows: TGTGCCAGCATCACTGACACCGAGAACTATGGCTACACCTTC. It is translated as CASITDTENYGYTF.

J is TRBJ2-7 and V is TRBV12-3 or TRBV12-4; the match to TRBD1 covers 7 bases. Trimming cost V 5 bases and J 0 bases; bases outside gene matches: 4. The CDR3 is 14 residues long. The CDR3 DNA sequence: TGTGCCAGCAGTCATCGGGACAGCTCCTACGAGCAGTACTTC. This codes for CASSHRDSSYEQYF.

The chain couples TRBV20-1 to TRBJ2-7, with 14 bases matching TRBD2. In germline, CDR1 is DFQATT, CDR2 SNEGSKA (reference sequence). The trim removed 0 bases at V and 0 bases at J, leaving 10 bases unmatched. CDR3 size: 19 residues. The CDR3 protein is CSARDRLAGGLKSSYEQYF. The CDR3 region has the DNA TGCAGTGCTAGAGATCGACTAGCGGGAGGGCTCAAGAGCTCCTACGAGCAGTACTTC.

This rearrangement joins TRBV9 to TRBJ1-5; 8 bases agree with TRBD1. Germline lookup yields CDR1 SGDLS and CDR2 YYNGEE. The CDR3 is 14 residues long. The V segment lost 4 bases and the J segment 6 bases; nucleotides outside the gene matches: 6. CDR3: CASSTTGDGQPQHF. CDR3 nucleotides: TGTGCCAGCAGCACGACAGGGGATGGTCAGCCCCAGCATTTT. Complete variable domain (other parts from reference TRBV9 and TRBJ1-5): DSGVTQTPKHLITATGQRVTLRCSPRSGDLSVYWYQQSLDQGLQFLIQYYNGEERAKGNILERFSAQQFPDLHSELNLSSLELGDSALYFCASSTTGDGQPQHFGDGTRLSIL.

This clonotype was detected ten times or more. This chain joins TRBV28 and TRBJ1-1, with D uncertain. With 8 bases removed from V and 0 bases from J, the gap between germline ends came to 13 bases. CDR1 MDHEN and CDR2 SYDVKM come from the germline V gene. The CDR3 totals 14 residues. CDR3 DNA sequence: TGTGCCAGCCATCGCCGACTGATGAACACTGAAGCTTTCTTT. This codes for CASHRRLMNTEAFF.

The chain recombines TRBV19 with TRBJ2-2, with D maybe TRBD1 (5 bases). The CDR3 has 12 residues. Germline CDR1 reads LNHDA; CDR2 reads SQIVND (reference sequence). The DNA for the CDR3 is TGTGTCACCAGGGAAAACACCGGGGAGCTGTTTTTT. Amino acid sequence: CVTRENTGELFF.

As for this clonotype: An end of the junction does not agree with germline; a read error may underlie this. The CDR3: CAGSQGYWEAFF. CDR3 coding DNA: TGTGCCGGCAGCCAGGGGTACTGGGAAGCTTTCTTT. The genes are TRBV3-1 and TRBJ1-1; D perhaps matches TRBD1 (6 bases). Germline V gene sequence: CDR1 LGHDT, CDR2 YNNKEL (reference sequence). This CDR3 has 12 residues.

The table lists this clonotype with many counts. The gene calls are TRBV6-1 and TRBJ2-7; possibly TRBD2 for D (6 bases). The germline V gene encodes CDR1 MNHNS and CDR2 SASEGT. The V gene lost 1 base and the J gene lost 0 bases, with 16 bases spanning the gap. The CDR3 spans 17 residues. As DNA, the CDR3 is TGTGCCAGCAGTGAAGTTTTTGAGCGGGTCAGCTCCTACGAGCAGTACTTC. Its protein product is CASSEVFERVSSYEQYF.

The rearrangement joins TRBV6-2 or TRBV6-3 to TRBJ2-7, with 13 bases fitting TRBD2. Losses at the gene ends were 7 bases for V and 6 bases for J; bases not matched to a gene: 12. The CDR3 is 16 residues long. Germline V lookup: CDR1 MNHEY, CDR2 SVGEGT. The CDR3 nucleotides are TGTGCCAGCATTAGGACTAGCGGGAGAGAGGCGTCCGAGCAGTACTTC. Translated, it gives CASIRTSGREASEQYF.

About this clonotype: The junction departs from germline at one end; a sequencing error may be responsible. The chain couples TRBV13 to TRBJ2-7; 9 positions agree with TRBD1. This CDR3 comprises 16 residues. Germline V gene lookup returns CDR1 PRHDT and CDR2 FYEKMQ (reference sequence). The CDR3 is CASSLGGTGLFYEQCF. As DNA, the CDR3 is TGTGCCAGCAGCTTAGGCGGGACAGGGTTGTTTTACGAGCAGTGCTTC.

A few counts support this clonotype. The V call is TRBV30, the J call TRBJ1-2; unclear D gene. Trimming stripped 3 bases from V and 10 bases from J, with 9 bases between. The CDR3 covers 10 residues. Germline V gene lookup returns CDR1 GTSNPN and CDR2 SVGIG (reference sequence). The CDR3 DNA reads TGTGCCTGGAGCCCCGCAGCCTACACCTTC. This codes for CAWSPAAYTF.

The chain links TRBV30 to TRBJ1-5; 9 nucleotides align to TRBD1. CDR1 GTSNPN and CDR2 SVGIG come from the germline V gene (reference sequence). With 5 bases clipped from V and 1 base from J, the junction kept 9 bases outside the gene matches. The CDR3 covers 16 residues. The DNA of the CDR3 is TGTGCCTGGGGGACAGGGTCAAAACCGAGCAATCAGCCCCAGCATTTT. Translated: CAWGTGSKPSNQPQHF.

Turning to this clonotype: A read error may be the cause here, since a much bigger clone is one base away. V and J are TRBV7-6 and TRBJ2-5, with TRBD2 matching 8 bases. Germline V gene data show CDR1 as SGHVS and CDR2 as FNYEAQ. There are 15 residues in the CDR3. J gave up 4 bases and V 1 base, and 5 bases lay outside the gene matches. Written as DNA, the CDR3 is TGTGCCAGCAGCTTAGGGGCTAGCGGGCGAGAGACCCAGTACTTC. Translated: CASSLGASGRETQYF. Together with reference TRBV7-6 and TRBJ2-5, the CDR3 gives the full variable domain: GAGVSQSPRYKVTKRGQDVALRCDPISGHVSLYWYRQALGQGPEFLTYFNYEAQQDKSGLPNDRFSAERPEGSISTLTIQRTEQRDSAMYRCASSLGASGRETQYFGPGTRLLVL.